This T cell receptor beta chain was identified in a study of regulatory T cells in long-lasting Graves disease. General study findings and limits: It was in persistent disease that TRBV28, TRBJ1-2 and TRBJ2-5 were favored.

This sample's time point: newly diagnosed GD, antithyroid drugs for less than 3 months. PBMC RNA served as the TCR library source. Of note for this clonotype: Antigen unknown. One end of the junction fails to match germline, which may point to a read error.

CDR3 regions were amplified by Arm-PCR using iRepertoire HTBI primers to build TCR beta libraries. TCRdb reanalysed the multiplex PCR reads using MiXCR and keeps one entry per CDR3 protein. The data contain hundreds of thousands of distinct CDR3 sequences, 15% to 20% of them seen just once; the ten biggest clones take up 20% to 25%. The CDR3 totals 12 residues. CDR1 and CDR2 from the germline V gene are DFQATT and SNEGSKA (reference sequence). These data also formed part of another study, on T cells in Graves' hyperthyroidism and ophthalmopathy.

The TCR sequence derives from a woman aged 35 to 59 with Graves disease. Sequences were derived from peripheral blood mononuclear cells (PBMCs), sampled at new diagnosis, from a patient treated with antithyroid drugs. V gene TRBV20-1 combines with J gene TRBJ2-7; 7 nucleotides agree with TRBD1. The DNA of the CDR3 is TGCAGTGTTAGACAGGGATCCTACGAGCAGTACTTC. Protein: CSVRQGSYEQYF.